A single sample is the source of the 28 T cell receptor beta chains below, sequenced in a study of response to subunit inactivated influenza vaccine. TCRdb reprocessed the RT-PCR reads with MiXCR, giving one entry per CDR3 protein. The sample records fewer than 750,000 distinct CDR3 sequences, around 15% being singletons. The sample consisted of PBMCs from blood, taken 12 days after vaccination. These TCRs come from a man aged 45 to 65 who received an inactivated influenza vaccine.

The chain recombines TRBV24-1 with TRBJ1-1, with 7 bases lining up with TRBD1. The CDR3 has 12 amino acids. V trimming: 4 bases; J trimming: 11 bases; junction bases outside the gene matches: 6. CDR1 is KGHDR and CDR2 is SFDVKD in the germline V gene. The CDR3: CATSDRQGWAFF. For the CDR3, the DNA is TGTGCCACCAGTGACCGACAGGGATGGGCTTTCTTT.

For this clonotype: One junction end does not reproduce the germline sequence, and a read error may be involved. V usage is TRBV5-1 and J usage is TRBJ2-2; D remains ambiguous. The V gene's germline CDR1 is SGHRS and CDR2 YFSETQ. The CDR3 extends over 12 amino acids. The CDR3 protein is CASSSNPGELFF. The CDR3 DNA follows: TGCGCCAGCAGCTCGAACCCCGGGGAGCTGTTTTTT. Full variable domain (rest looked up from reference TRBV5-1 and TRBJ2-2): KAGVTQTPRYLIKTRGQQVTLSCSPISGHRSVSWYQQTPGQGLQFLFEYFSETQRNKGNFPGRFSGRQFSNSRSEMNVSTLELGDSALYLCASSSNPGELFFGEGSRLTVL.

The chain is built from TRBV5-1 and TRBJ1-2, with no clear D. V was shortened by 4 bases and J by 8 bases, with 15 bases between the two germline ends. The germline gives CDR1 SGHRS, CDR2 YFSETQ. This CDR3 contains 13 residues. This chain's CDR3 is CASSTGPDAGYTF. CDR3 DNA sequence: TGCGCCAGCAGCACCGGACCTGACGCGGGCTACACCTTC.

This clonotype was detected a few times. The rearrangement uses TRBV20-1 and TRBJ2-2, with 8 bases that match TRBD1. The CDR3 loop spans 16 amino acids. V lost 5 bases to trimming and J lost 2 bases; unmatched junction nucleotides: 10. Germline assignment: CDR1 DFQATT and CDR2 SNEGSKA (reference sequence). DNA of the CDR3: TGCAGTGCTCGAGCTTCAGGGGGCGCAAACACCGGGGAGCTGTTTTTT. It encodes CSARASGGANTGELFF.

In its sample, this clonotype was seen a few times. The chain joins TRBV28 to TRBJ2-3; D not resolved. Germline values: CDR1 MDHEN, CDR2 SYDVKM. V shed 7 bases and J shed 6 bases, with 11 bases lying between them. The CDR3 extends over 12 amino acids. The DNA of the CDR3 is TGTGCCAGCACCCGTCACGGGGATACGCAGTATTTT. Encoded protein: CASTRHGDTQYF.

This clonotype was counted only a few times. In nucleotides, the CDR3 is TGCGCCAGCAGCCAAGATTTTCCTACTGCCGCCCGAGAGACCCAGTACTTC. It specifies CASSQDFPTAARETQYF. V is TRBV4-3 and J is TRBJ2-5; D remains unclear. V gave up 0 bases and J gave up 4 bases, with 18 bases separating them. The CDR3 spans 17 residues. Looked up from germline, CDR1 is LGHNA and CDR2 is YSLEER.

This clonotype was found a few times. The V and J genes are TRBV28 and TRBJ2-3; 12 bases align to TRBD2. The germline gives CDR1 MDHEN, CDR2 SYDVKM. The length of the CDR3 is 15 residues. The V and J ends lost 3 bases and 6 bases, in that order; junction bases with no gene match: 4. As DNA, the CDR3 is TGTGCCAGCAGTTTGGGGACTAGCGGGTGGGATACGCAGTATTTT. Residues: CASSLGTSGWDTQYF. Supplemented by reference TRBV28 and TRBJ2-3, the full variable domain reads DVKVTQSSRYLVKRTGEKVFLECVQDMDHENMFWYRQDPGLGLRLIYFSYDVKMKEKGDIPEGYSVSREKKERFSLILESASTNQTSMYLCASSLGTSGWDTQYFGPGTRLTVL.

This clonotype was recorded a few times. This chain connects TRBV11-2 to TRBJ1-2; TRBD1 matches 11 bases. CDR3 length: 16 residues. Losses at the gene ends were 1 base for V and 3 bases for J; bases not matched to a gene: 4. Germline V gene data show CDR1 as SGHAT and CDR2 as FQNNGV. In DNA, the CDR3 is TGTGCCAGCAGCTTAGTCTGGACAGGGGGCGACTATGGCTACACCTTC. Translated, it gives CASSLVWTGGDYGYTF.

J is TRBJ1-6 and V is TRBV4-1; TRBD1 matches 9 bases. V lost 3 bases, J lost 10 bases, and 10 bases stayed unmatched. This CDR3 spans 16 amino acids. The germline V gene has CDR1 MGHRA and CDR2 YSYEKL. The CDR3, as DNA: TGCGCCAGCAGCCAGACCGGGACAGGGTTTTACTCACCCCTCCACTTT. It codes for CASSQTGTGFYSPLHF.

Regarding this clonotype: This sequence may be a read error, since a much larger clone differs from it by one base. The chain couples TRBV12-3 or TRBV12-4 to TRBJ1-4; no firm D call. The CDR3 has 14 amino acids. This CDR3 is CASFRAGSNEILFF. DNA of the CDR3: TGTGCCAGCTTCCGGGCAGGCTCTAATGAAATACTGTTTTTT.

The chain joins TRBV28 to TRBJ2-7; no definite D call. The CDR3 runs 13 residues. Trimming shortened V by 2 bases and J by 3 bases, and 8 bases separated the two germline ends. The germline CDR1 and CDR2 sequences are MDHEN and SYDVKM. CDR3 DNA sequence: TGTGCCAGCAGTTTACCTCCAATCTACGAGCAGTACTTC. Its translation is CASSLPPIYEQYF.

This clonotype occurred a few times. The chain employs TRBV2 and TRBJ2-6; TRBD1 matches 9 bases. Trimming cost V 6 bases and J 1 base; bases outside gene matches: 10. This CDR3 has 18 residues. Germline V lookup: CDR1 SNHLY, CDR2 FYNNEI. The CDR3 bases are TGTGCCAGCAGGGACCCGGGACAGGGTTTGTCTGGGGCCAACGTCCTGACTTTC. Its translation is CASRDPGQGLSGANVLTF.

There are many counts of this clonotype. The chain employs TRBV5-1 and TRBJ2-2; 8 positions agree with TRBD1. CDR3 length: 14 amino acids. V lost 6 bases and J lost 3; bases outside the gene matches: 4. Germline V gives CDR1 SGHRS, CDR2 YFSETQ. The CDR3 loop is CASTDRGDTGELFF. The CDR3 nucleotides read TGCGCCAGCACAGACAGGGGTGACACCGGGGAGCTGTTTTTT.

This sequence joins TRBV29-1 and TRBJ2-1; D may be TRBD2 (7 bases). Germline lookup yields CDR1 SQVTM and CDR2 ANQGSEA. V lost 8 bases and J lost 0, with 14 bases in between. The CDR3 runs to 14 residues. For the CDR3, the DNA is TGCAGCCTGAAAGGGGGGGTCTCCTACAATGAGCAGTTCTTC. This encodes CSLKGGVSYNEQFF.

The chain is built from TRBV20-1 and TRBJ1-1; no reliable D call. The ends were cut back, 3 bases at V and 1 base at J, with 6 bases in the middle. The CDR3 runs to 12 residues. Germline CDR1 is DFQATT and CDR2 is SNEGSKA (reference sequence). CDR3 in DNA: TGCAGTGCTAGCGGCAGGAACACTGAAGCTTTCTTT. The encoded protein is CSASGRNTEAFF.

This clonotype showed up many times. This sequence joins TRBV12-3 or TRBV12-4 and TRBJ1-3, with 7 bases aligning to TRBD1. There are 14 residues in the CDR3. With V trimmed by 1 base and J by 4 bases, 1 base remained unmatched. CDR3: CASSLGTGGNTIYF. CDR3 nucleotide sequence: TGTGCCAGCAGTTTAGGGACAGGCGGAAACACCATATATTTT.

This clonotype was observed a few times. The chain combines TRBV4-1 with TRBJ1-1; D unclear. Germline V gene data show CDR1 as MGHRA and CDR2 as YSYEKL. The CDR3 loop spans 16 amino acids. V shed 0 bases and J shed 0 bases, with 11 bases lying between them. The CDR3 DNA reads TGCGCCAGCAGCCAAGATTTGCGGTACATGAACACTGAAGCTTTCTTT. Translating gives CASSQDLRYMNTEAFF.

The chain uses TRBV5-5 and TRBJ1-6; 7 nucleotides align to TRBD1. This CDR3 has 17 amino acids. From germline, CDR1 is SGHKS and CDR2 YYEKEE (reference sequence). The ends lost 2 bases at V and 9 bases at J; junction bases unmatched: 14. The CDR3 DNA follows: TGTGCCAGCAGCTTTGGGCAGGGGGACCTAAGAAGTTCACCCCTCCACTTT. This codes for CASSFGQGDLRSSPLHF.

This clonotype has a handful of counts. The chain employs TRBV29-1 and TRBJ2-5; 13 nucleotides align to TRBD2. Germline CDR1 and CDR2: SQVTM and ANQGSEA. The CDR3 is 22 amino acids. Trimming cost V 6 bases and J 4 bases; bases outside gene matches: 29. The CDR3 is CSVISRGLETSGRFGFRETQYF. Written as DNA, the CDR3 is TGCAGCGTCATTTCGCGGGGGCTGGAGACTAGCGGGAGGTTCGGGTTTCGAGAGACCCAGTACTTC.

Only a few counts were recorded for this clonotype. At one end the junction does not follow the germline gene, possibly because of a read error. This chain uses TRBV7-2 with TRBJ1-4, with 7 bases matching TRBD1. The CDR3 length is 14 residues. The germline gives CDR1 SGHTA, CDR2 FQGNSA. This CDR3 is CVSSSGQAGEKLFF. The CDR3 nucleotides are TGTGTCAGCAGCTCTGGACAGGCAGGTGAAAAACTGTTTTTT.

V gene TRBV5-8 combines with J gene TRBJ2-3; 7 bases match TRBD1. The germline V gene encodes CDR1 SGHTS and CDR2 YDEGEE. There are 16 residues in the CDR3. The trim removed 1 base at V and 2 bases at J, leaving 7 bases unmatched. CDR3 sequence: CASSLPDRLFTDTQYF. Here the CDR3 DNA reads TGTGCCAGCAGCTTGCCGGACAGGCTCTTCACAGATACGCAGTATTTT.

This clonotype has just a few counts. The chain combines TRBV29-1 with TRBJ2-7, with D perhaps matching TRBD1 (6 bases). The CDR3 is 12 residues long. The germline CDR1 and CDR2 sequences are SQVTM and ANQGSEA. The V end was cut by 6 bases, the J end by 2 bases, with 11 bases between. The CDR3 is CSVRGLAYEQYF. DNA for the CDR3: TGCAGCGTCAGGGGTTTGGCCTACGAGCAGTACTTC.

This clonotype turned up a few times. The V gene is TRBV11-2, the J gene TRBJ2-2; no reliable D call. The CDR3 covers 18 residues. V was pared by 2 bases and J by 1 base, with 17 bases between. CDR1 and CDR2 (germline): SGHAT, FQNNGV. CDR3 residues: CASSLQFRTTRNTGELFF. The CDR3 coding sequence is TGTGCCAGCAGCTTACAGTTCCGTACTACTCGGAACACCGGGGAGCTGTTTTTT.

This clonotype was detected a few times. The rearrangement joins TRBV29-1 to TRBJ1-1; TRBD1 matches at 8 bases. This CDR3 spans 14 amino acids. V trimming: 6 bases; J trimming: 0 bases; junction bases outside the gene matches: 6. Looked up from germline, CDR1 is SQVTM and CDR2 is ANQGSEA. CDR3 sequence reads: CSVRRTGMNTEAFF. The CDR3 nucleotides are TGCAGCGTCCGACGGACAGGGATGAACACTGAAGCTTTCTTT.

V gene TRBV20-1 combines with J gene TRBJ1-5, with D unresolved. CDR1 DFQATT and CDR2 SNEGSKA come from the germline V gene (reference sequence). The CDR3 has 14 residues. V shed 1 base and J shed 3 bases, with 10 bases lying between them. Here the CDR3 reads CSARVGQVNQPQHF. CDR3 bases: TGCAGTGCTAGAGTAGGGCAGGTCAATCAGCCCCAGCATTTT.

V and J are TRBV6-5 and TRBJ2-7; D not certain. Germline loops: CDR1 MNHEY, CDR2 SVGAGI. This CDR3 is built from 13 residues. Trimming stripped 0 bases from V and 3 bases from J, with 6 bases between. The DNA for the CDR3 is TGTGCCAGCAGTTACTCTGTGGACTACGAGCAGTACTTC. Its translation: CASSYSVDYEQYF.

V is TRBV3-1 and J is TRBJ2-1; 9 bases fit TRBD2. The CDR3 is 12 amino acids. From germline, CDR1 is LGHDT and CDR2 YNNKEL (reference sequence). The V gene end was trimmed by 1 base and the J gene end by 12 bases; junction bases not matched to a gene: 1. The chain's CDR3 is CASSQAAGGQFF. In DNA, the CDR3 is TGTGCCAGCAGCCAAGCAGCGGGGGGGCAGTTCTTC.

This clonotype was detected a few times. The DNA for the CDR3 is TGTGCCAGCAGCCAAGATTGGGCAAACACTGAAGCTTTCTTT. Translating it yields CASSQDWANTEAFF. This chain connects TRBV3-1 to TRBJ1-1; no clear D. Germline-derived CDR1 and CDR2 are LGHDT and YNNKEL (reference sequence). V was cut by 0 bases and J by 2 bases, with 7 bases left in between. The CDR3 contains 14 residues.